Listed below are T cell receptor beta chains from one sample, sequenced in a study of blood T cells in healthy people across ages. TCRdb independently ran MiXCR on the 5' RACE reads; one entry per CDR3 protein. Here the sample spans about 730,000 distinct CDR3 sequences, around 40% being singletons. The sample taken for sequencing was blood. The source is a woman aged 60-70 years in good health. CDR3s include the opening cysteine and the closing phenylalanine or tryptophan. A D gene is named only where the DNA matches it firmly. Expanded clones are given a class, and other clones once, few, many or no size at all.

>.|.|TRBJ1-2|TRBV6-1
TGTGCCAGCAGCGGAGGGGGAGGGGATGGCTACACCTTC
CASSGGGGDGYTF
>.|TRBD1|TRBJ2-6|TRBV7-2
TGTGCCAGCAGCAGGGGGACAGGAACTGGGGCCAACGTCCTGACTTTC
CASSRGTGTGANVLTF
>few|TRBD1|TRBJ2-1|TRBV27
TGTGCCAGCAGTCCACCGACAGGGAGTAGCTCCTACAATGAGCAGTTCTTC
CASSPPTGSSSYNEQFF
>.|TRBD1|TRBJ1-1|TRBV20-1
TGCAGTGCTAGAGACGGGTCTTCAGGGGGTGAAGCTTTCTTT
CSARDGSSGGEAFF
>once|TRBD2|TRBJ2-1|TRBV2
TGTGCCAGCGGAACTCCAAGCGGGGGGGCTAGCAGGAGTGAGCAGTTCTTC
CASGTPSGGASRSEQFF
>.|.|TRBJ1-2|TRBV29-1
TGCAGCGCCCGTCGGGGGGGGAACTATGGCTACACCTTC
CSARRGGNYGYTF
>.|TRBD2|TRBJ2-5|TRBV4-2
TGTGCCAGCAGCCAAGGTCCTAGCGGTTCCCAAGAGACCCAGTACTTC
CASSQGPSGSQETQYF
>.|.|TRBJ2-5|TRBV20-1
TGCAGTGCAGGAGCAGTAGCAGAGACCCAGTACTTC
CSAGAVAETQYF
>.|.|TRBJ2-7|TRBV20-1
TGCAGTGCGCCCCTTGCTGAGCAGTACTTC
CSAPLAEQYF
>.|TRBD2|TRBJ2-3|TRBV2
TGTGCCAGCAGGGACTTCTTAGCGGGGGAAAGCACAGATACGCAGTATTTT
CASRDFLAGESTDTQYF
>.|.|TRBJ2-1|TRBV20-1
TGCAGTGCAACCCCCGTGAATGAGCAGTTCTTC
CSATPVNEQFF
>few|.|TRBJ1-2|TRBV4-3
TGCGCCAGCAGCCAAGGAGCAGGGAGAGGCGGCTACACCTTC
CASSQGAGRGGYTF
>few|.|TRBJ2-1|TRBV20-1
TGCAGTGCTAGAGACCCATGGAATGAGCAGTTCTTC
CSARDPWNEQFF
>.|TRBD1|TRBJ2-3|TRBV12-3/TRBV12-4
TGTGCCAGTAGGACAGGGATAGCAGATACGCAGTATTTT
CASRTGIADTQYF
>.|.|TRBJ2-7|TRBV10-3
TGTGCCATCACCCGGGACCCAGGGTACGAGCAGTACTTC
CAITRDPGYEQYF
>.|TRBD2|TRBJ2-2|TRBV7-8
TGTGCCAGCAGTTACAGCGGGGGCCGAGACACCGGGGAGCTGTTTTTT
CASSYSGGRDTGELFF
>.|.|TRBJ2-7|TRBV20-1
TGCAGTGCTAGATCCGGAGGAGGGGCGACCGAGCAGTACTTC
CSARSGGGATEQYF
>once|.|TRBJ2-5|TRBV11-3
TGTGCCAGCAGCTTAGAGGGGAGTAACAATGAGCAGTACTTC
CASSLEGSNNEQYF
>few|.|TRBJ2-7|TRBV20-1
TGCAGTGCTAGAGAGGGGCTCCTAGGCGAGCAGTACTTC
CSAREGLLGEQYF
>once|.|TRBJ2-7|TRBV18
TGTGCCAGCTCACCCAGAGTCGGGGACGAGCAGTACTTC
CASSPRVGDEQYF
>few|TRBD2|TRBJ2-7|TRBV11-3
TGTGCCAGCAGCGCCGGGACTAGCGGGGGCAGCTCCTACGAGCAGTACTTC
CASSAGTSGGSSYEQYF
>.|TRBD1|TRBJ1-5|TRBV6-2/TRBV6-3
TGTGCCAGCAGTAACCTACCGACAGGGGGAAACAGCAATCAGCCCCAGCATTTT
CASSNLPTGGNSNQPQHF
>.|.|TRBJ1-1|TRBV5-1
TGCGCCAGCAGCCCTCGGGGCGGGGGCGACACTGAAGCTTTCTTT
CASSPRGGGDTEAFF
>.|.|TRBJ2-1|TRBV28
TGTGCCAGCAGAGACACGAGCTCCTACAATGAGCAGTTCTTC
CASRDTSSYNEQFF
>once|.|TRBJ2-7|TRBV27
TGTGCCAGCAGTCCCAACAGCCTGGGGGCCTACGAGCAGTACTTC
CASSPNSLGAYEQYF
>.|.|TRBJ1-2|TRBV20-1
TGCAGTGCTTTAGGACGGTTAACTAACTATGGCTACACCTTC
CSALGRLTNYGYTF
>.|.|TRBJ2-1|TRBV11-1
TGTGCCAGCAGCTTTCGCGGGGAGGGGGACTCCTACAATGAGCAGTTCTTC
CASSFRGEGDSYNEQFF
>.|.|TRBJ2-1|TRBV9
TGTGCCAGCAGCGCCCCTGGGCAAAACAATGAGCAGTTCTTC
CASSAPGQNNEQFF